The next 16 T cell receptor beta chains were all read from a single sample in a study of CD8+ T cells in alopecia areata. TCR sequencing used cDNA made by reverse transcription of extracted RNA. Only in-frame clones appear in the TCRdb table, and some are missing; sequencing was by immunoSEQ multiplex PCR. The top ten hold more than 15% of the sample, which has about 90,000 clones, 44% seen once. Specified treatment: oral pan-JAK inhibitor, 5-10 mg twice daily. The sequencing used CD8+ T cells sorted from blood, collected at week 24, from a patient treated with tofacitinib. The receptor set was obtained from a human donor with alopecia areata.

CDR3 amino acids: CASSLTEIYGYTF. In DNA, the CDR3 is TGTGCCAGCAGCCTTACAGAGATCTATGGCTACACCTTC. The chain uses TRBV11-2 and TRBJ1-2, with D hard to call. The CDR3 is 13 amino acids. The germline gives CDR1 SGHAT, CDR2 FQNNGV. V was trimmed by 5 bases and J by 4 bases, leaving 11 bases between them.

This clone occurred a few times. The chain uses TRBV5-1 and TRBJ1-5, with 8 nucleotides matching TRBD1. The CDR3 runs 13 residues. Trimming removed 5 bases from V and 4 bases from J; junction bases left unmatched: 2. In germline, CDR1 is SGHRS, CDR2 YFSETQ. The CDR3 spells CASSWTGNQPQHF. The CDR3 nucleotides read TGCGCCAGCAGTTGGACAGGGAATCAGCCCCAGCATTTT. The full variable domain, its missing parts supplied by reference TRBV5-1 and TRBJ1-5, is KAGVTQTPRYLIKTRGQQVTLSCSPISGHRSVSWYQQTPGQGLQFLFEYFSETQRNKGNFPGRFSGRQFSNSRSEMNVSTLELGDSALYLCASSWTGNQPQHFGDGTRLSIL.

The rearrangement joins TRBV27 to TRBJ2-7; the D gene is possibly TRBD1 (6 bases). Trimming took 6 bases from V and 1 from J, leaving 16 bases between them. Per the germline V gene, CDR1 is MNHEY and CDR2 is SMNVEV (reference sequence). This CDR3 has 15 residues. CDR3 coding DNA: TGTGCCAGCAGGGAAGCAGGGGAGAGTTCCTACGAGCAGTACTTC. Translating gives CASREAGESSYEQYF.

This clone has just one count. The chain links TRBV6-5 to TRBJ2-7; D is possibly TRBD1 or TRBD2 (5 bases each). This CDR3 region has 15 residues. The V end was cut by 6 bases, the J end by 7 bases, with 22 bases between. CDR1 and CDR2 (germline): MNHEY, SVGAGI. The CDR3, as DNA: TGTGCCAGCAGATCCGAGCGGATCCCGAGGGGAGAGCAGTACTTC. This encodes CASRSERIPRGEQYF.

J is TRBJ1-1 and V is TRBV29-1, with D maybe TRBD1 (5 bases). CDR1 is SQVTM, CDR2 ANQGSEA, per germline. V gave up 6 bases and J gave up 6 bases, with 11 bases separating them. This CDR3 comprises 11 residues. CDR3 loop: CSVPRGAEAFF. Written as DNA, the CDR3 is TGCAGCGTCCCTCGGGGGGCTGAAGCTTTCTTT.

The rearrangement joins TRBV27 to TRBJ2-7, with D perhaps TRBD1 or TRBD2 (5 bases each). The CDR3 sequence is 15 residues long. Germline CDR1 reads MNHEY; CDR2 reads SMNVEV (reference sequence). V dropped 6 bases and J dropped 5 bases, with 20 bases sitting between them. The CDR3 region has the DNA TGTGCCAGCAGACAGCCGGGACCTTGGGGAAACGAGCAGTACTTC. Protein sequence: CASRQPGPWGNEQYF.

CDR3 sequence (DNA): TGCGCCAGCAGCTTGGCCCGGGGGGAGCTGTTTTTT. Encoded protein: CASSLARGELFF. The J gene is TRBJ2-2, the V gene TRBV5-1; no firm D call. Germline lookup yields CDR1 SGHRS and CDR2 YFSETQ. CDR3 length: 12 residues. The V and J ends lost 0 bases and 8 bases respectively, with 5 bases between them.

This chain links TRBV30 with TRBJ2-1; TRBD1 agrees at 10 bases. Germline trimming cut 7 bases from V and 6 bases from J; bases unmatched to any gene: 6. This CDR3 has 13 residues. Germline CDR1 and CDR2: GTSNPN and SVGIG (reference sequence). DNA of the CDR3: TGTGCCTTGGAAAGGGACAGGGGCAATGAGCAGTTCTTC. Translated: CALERDRGNEQFF.

The chain's CDR3 is CASTQDEGSHEQYF. DNA of the CDR3: TGTGCCAGCACCCAAGACGAGGGTTCCCACGAGCAGTACTTC. The chain carries TRBV9 and TRBJ2-7; the D gene is possibly TRBD2 (5 bases). This CDR3 comprises 14 residues. Germline V lookup: CDR1 SGDLS, CDR2 YYNGEE. V lost 6 bases, J lost 5 bases, and 18 bases lay in between.

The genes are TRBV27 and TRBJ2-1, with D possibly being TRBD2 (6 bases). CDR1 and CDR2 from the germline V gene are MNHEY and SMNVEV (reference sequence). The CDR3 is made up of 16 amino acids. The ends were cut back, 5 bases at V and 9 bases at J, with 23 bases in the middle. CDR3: CASSPRGGMGPAEQFF. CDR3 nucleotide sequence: TGTGCCAGCAGTCCCCGGGGAGGTATGGGCCCGGCTGAGCAGTTCTTC.

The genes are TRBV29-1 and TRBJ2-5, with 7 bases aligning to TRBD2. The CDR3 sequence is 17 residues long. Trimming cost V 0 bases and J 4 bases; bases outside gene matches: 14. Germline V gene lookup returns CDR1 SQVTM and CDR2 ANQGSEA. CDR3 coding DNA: TGCAGCGTTGAAGATGGGGGAGGGCTTCGGGAGTCAGAGACCCAGTACTTC. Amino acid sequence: CSVEDGGGLRESETQYF. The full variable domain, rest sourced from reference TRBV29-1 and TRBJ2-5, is SAVISQKPSRDICQRGTSLTIQCQVDSQVTMMFWYRQQPGQSLTLIATANQGSEATYESGFVIDKFPISRPNLTFSTLTVSNMSPEDSSIYLCSVEDGGGLRESETQYFGPGTRLLVL.

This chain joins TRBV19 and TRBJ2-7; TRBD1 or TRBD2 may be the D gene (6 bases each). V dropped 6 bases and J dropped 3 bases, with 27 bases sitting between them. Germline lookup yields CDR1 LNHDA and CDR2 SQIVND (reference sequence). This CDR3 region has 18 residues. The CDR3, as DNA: TGTGCCAGTAGCCCTTCGGGGGCTCTCCCGACCGAAAGCTACGAGCAGTACTTC. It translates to CASSPSGALPTESYEQYF.

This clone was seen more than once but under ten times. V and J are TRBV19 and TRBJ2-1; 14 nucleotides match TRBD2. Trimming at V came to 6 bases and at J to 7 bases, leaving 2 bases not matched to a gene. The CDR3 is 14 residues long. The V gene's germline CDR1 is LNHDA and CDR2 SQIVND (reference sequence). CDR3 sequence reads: CASSWTSGRNEQFF. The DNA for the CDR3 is TGTGCCAGTAGCTGGACTAGCGGGAGGAATGAGCAGTTCTTC.

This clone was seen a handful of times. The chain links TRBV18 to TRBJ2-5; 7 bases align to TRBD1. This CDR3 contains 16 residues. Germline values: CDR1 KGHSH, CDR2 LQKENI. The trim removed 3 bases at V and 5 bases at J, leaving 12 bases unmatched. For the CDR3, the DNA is TGTGCCAGCTCACCGATGGACAGGATCGAGGAGGAGACCCAGTACTTC. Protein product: CASSPMDRIEEETQYF.

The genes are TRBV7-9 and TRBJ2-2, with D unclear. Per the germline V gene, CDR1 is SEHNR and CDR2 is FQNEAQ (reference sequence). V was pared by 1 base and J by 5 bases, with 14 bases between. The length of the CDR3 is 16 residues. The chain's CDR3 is CASSLGGEMRTGELFF. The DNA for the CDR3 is TGTGCCAGCAGCTTAGGCGGAGAGATGAGGACCGGGGAGCTGTTTTTT.

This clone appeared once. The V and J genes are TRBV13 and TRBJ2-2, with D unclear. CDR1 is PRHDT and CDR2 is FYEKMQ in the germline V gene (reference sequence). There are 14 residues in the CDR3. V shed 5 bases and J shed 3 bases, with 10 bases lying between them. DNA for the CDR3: TGTGCCAGCAGCCCAAGCTCCTACACCGGGGAGCTGTTTTTT. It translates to CASSPSSYTGELFF.